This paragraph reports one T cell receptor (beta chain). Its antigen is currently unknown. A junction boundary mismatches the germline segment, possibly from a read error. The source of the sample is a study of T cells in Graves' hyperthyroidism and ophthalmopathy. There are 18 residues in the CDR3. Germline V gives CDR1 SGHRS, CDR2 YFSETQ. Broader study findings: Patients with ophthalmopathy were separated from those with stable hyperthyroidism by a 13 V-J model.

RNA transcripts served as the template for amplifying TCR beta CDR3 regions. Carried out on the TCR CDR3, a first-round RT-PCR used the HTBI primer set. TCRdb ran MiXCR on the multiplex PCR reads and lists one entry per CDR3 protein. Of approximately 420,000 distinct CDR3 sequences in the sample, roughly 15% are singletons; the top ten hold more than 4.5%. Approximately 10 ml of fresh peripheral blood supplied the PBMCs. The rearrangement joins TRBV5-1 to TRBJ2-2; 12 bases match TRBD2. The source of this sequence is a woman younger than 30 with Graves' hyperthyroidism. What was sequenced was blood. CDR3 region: CASSSRTSGKRATEELFF. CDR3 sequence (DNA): TGCGCCAGCAGCTCGAGGACTAGCGGGAAGAGAGCCACCGAGGAGCTGTTTTTT.